Each of the 13 T cell receptor beta chains below was sequenced from the same sample in a study of response to subunit inactivated influenza vaccine. TCRdb processed the RT-PCR reads anew with MiXCR; each CDR3 protein has one entry. The repertoire holds about 580,000 distinct CDR3 sequences, with 14% as singletons. The source material was PBMCs from blood, sampled about 11 days after vaccination. All receptors come from a man between 50 and 59 years old who received an inactivated influenza vaccine.

The rearrangement links TRBV12-3 or TRBV12-4 to TRBJ2-7; the D gene is possibly TRBD2 (6 bases). With 6 bases removed from V and 2 bases from J, the gap between germline ends came to 11 bases. This CDR3 region has 13 residues. In DNA form, the CDR3 reads TGTGCCAGCAGCCGGAGGGGTACCTACGAGCAGTACTTC. Translated: CASSRRGTYEQYF.

This clonotype was observed at least ten times. The chain has TRBV12-3 or TRBV12-4 and TRBJ1-1; D uncertain. This CDR3 comprises 13 residues. Trimming left V 4 bases short and J 5 bases short, with 11 bases between. The CDR3 sequence is CASSSIYGTEAFF. The CDR3 coding sequence is TGTGCCAGCAGTTCCATCTATGGGACTGAAGCTTTCTTT.

This clonotype was detected a few times. This chain links TRBV27 with TRBJ2-1, with TRBD2 as a possible D gene (5 bases). Looked up from germline, CDR1 is MNHEY and CDR2 is SMNVEV (reference sequence). CDR3 length equals 15 residues. Trimming took off 5 bases at V and 0 bases at J, with 11 bases between the two ends. The CDR3 sequence is CASSPASPSYNEQFF. DNA for the CDR3: TGTGCCAGCAGTCCGGCTAGCCCCTCCTACAATGAGCAGTTCTTC.

This clonotype was recorded a few times. This rearrangement joins TRBV7-8 to TRBJ1-3; D unresolved. V was cut by 1 base and J by 0 bases, with 10 bases left in between. The V gene's germline CDR1 is SGHVS and CDR2 FQNEAQ. CDR3 length equals 16 residues. CDR3 region: CASSLVNPRSGNTIYF. The CDR3 DNA sequence: TGTGCCAGCAGCTTAGTTAACCCGCGCTCTGGAAACACCATATATTTT.

The chain combines TRBV9 with TRBJ2-1; 9 nucleotides align to TRBD2. This CDR3 is 14 amino acids long. Germline CDR1 SGDLS, CDR2 YYNGEE. After removal of 3 bases from V and 5 bases from J, the junction contained 3 bases not matched to a gene. The CDR3 DNA reads as TGTGCCAGCAGCGGGACTAGCGCAGACAATGAGCAGTTCTTC. This codes for CASSGTSADNEQFF. Complete variable domain (other parts from reference TRBV9 and TRBJ2-1): DSGVTQTPKHLITATGQRVTLRCSPRSGDLSVYWYQQSLDQGLQFLIQYYNGEERAKGNILERFSAQQFPDLHSELNLSSLELGDSALYFCASSGTSADNEQFFGPGTRLTVL.

About this clonotype: A junction boundary mismatches the germline segment, possibly from a read error. The chain is built from TRBV6-1 and TRBJ1-3; unclear D gene. The CDR3 is 14 amino acids. Germline CDR1 is MNHNS and CDR2 is SASEGT. CDR3 coding DNA: TGTGCCAGCAGTAGGGCGGCATCTGGAAACACAATATATTTT. As protein: CASSRAASGNTIYF.

Only a few counts were recorded for this clonotype. The chain uses TRBV7-2 and TRBJ1-1, with D perhaps TRBD1 (6 bases). CDR3 length equals 15 residues. V lost 5 bases to trimming and J lost 0 bases, with 13 bases between them. Germline values: CDR1 SGHTA, CDR2 FQGNSA. The CDR3 sequence is CASSVFTGLNTEAFF. In nucleotides, the CDR3 is TGTGCCAGCAGCGTCTTCACAGGGTTGAACACTGAAGCTTTCTTT.

The chain uses TRBV4-3 and TRBJ2-3, with D tentatively TRBD2 (5 bases). V lost 0 bases to trimming and J lost 4 bases, with 23 bases between them. CDR1 LGHNA and CDR2 YSLEER come from the germline V gene. CDR3 size: 19 residues. CDR3 in amino acids: CASSQDSLTASTGADTQYF. The CDR3 nucleotides read TGCGCCAGCAGCCAAGATTCGTTAACGGCCTCGACCGGGGCAGATACGCAGTATTTT.

This clonotype showed up many times. V and J are TRBV7-9 and TRBJ1-1, with unresolved D. V was clipped by 1 base and J by 0 bases, with 9 bases between them. The CDR3 covers 15 residues. From germline, CDR1 is SEHNR and CDR2 FQNEAQ (reference sequence). For the CDR3, the DNA is TGTGCCAGCAGCTTAGAGGGAGGGATGAACACTGAAGCTTTCTTT. Translation: CASSLEGGMNTEAFF. The whole variable domain, filled in from reference TRBV7-9 and TRBJ1-1, reads DTGVSQNPRHKITKRGQNVTFRCDPISEHNRLYWYRQTLGQGPEFLTYFQNEAQLEKSRLLSDRFSAERPKGSFSTLEIQRTEQGDSAMYLCASSLEGGMNTEAFFGQGTRLTVV.

The chain employs TRBV7-9 and TRBJ1-1; no reliable D call. V lost 3 bases, J lost 4 bases, and 15 bases lay in between. The V gene's germline CDR1 is SEHNR and CDR2 FQNEAQ (reference sequence). CDR3 size: 15 residues. The CDR3 spells CASSLVHGVGTEAFF. The CDR3 nucleotides read TGTGCCAGCAGCTTGGTTCACGGGGTAGGCACTGAAGCTTTCTTT.

At least ten counts were recorded for this clonotype. The gene calls are TRBV5-1 and TRBJ1-1; D is unclear. Looked up from germline, CDR1 is SGHRS and CDR2 is YFSETQ. The V and J ends lost 1 base and 2 bases respectively, with 12 bases between them. The CDR3 runs to 15 residues. The chain's CDR3 is CASSLKVFGNTEAFF. CDR3 bases: TGCGCCAGCAGCTTGAAGGTTTTCGGAAACACTGAAGCTTTCTTT. Complete variable domain (other parts from reference TRBV5-1 and TRBJ1-1): KAGVTQTPRYLIKTRGQQVTLSCSPISGHRSVSWYQQTPGQGLQFLFEYFSETQRNKGNFPGRFSGRQFSNSRSEMNVSTLELGDSALYLCASSLKVFGNTEAFFGQGTRLTVV.

This clonotype was seen a few times. The V and J genes are TRBV12-3 or TRBV12-4 and TRBJ2-7, with D perhaps assigned TRBD1 or TRBD2 (5 bases each). Trimming cost V 5 bases and J 6 bases, with 11 bases left between them. The CDR3 spans 12 residues. This CDR3 reads CASSAERGEQYF. The DNA of the CDR3 is TGTGCCAGCAGTGCAGAGAGGGGCGAGCAGTACTTC.

This clonotype was detected many times. This sequence joins TRBV6-1 and TRBJ1-1; tentatively, D is TRBD1 (6 bases). The CDR3 consists of 14 residues. The ends were cut back, 5 bases at V and 1 base at J, with 11 bases in the middle. In germline, CDR1 is MNHNS, CDR2 SASEGT. In DNA form, the CDR3 reads TGTGCCAGCAGTCCGACAGGAGCGAACACTGAAGCTTTCTTT. Protein: CASSPTGANTEAFF.